The 25 T cell receptor beta chains in this list originate from one sample, sequenced in a study of T cell responses to AZD1222 COVID-19 vaccine. Sequenced by immunoSEQ multiplex PCR; TCRdb stores in-frame clones only, minus some. This table has some 120,000 clones, 80% to 90% appearing once. The starting material was peripheral blood, obtained on day 0 of AZD1222 vaccination. These receptors originate from an adult in good health.

CDR3 sequence reads: CASSPQGFTEAFF. The CDR3 nucleotides read TGTGCCAGCTCACCACAGGGGTTCACTGAAGCTTTCTTT. The chain combines TRBV18 with TRBJ1-1; maybe TRBD1 (5 bases). CDR3 size: 13 residues. V was shortened by 1 base and J by 4 bases, with 7 bases between the two germline ends. Germline CDR1 KGHSH, CDR2 LQKENI.

The V gene is TRBV14, the J gene TRBJ1-2; D gene unclear. CDR1 is SGHDN, CDR2 FVKESK, per germline. There are 14 residues in the CDR3. Between the trimmed V and J ends, which lost 0 bases and 0 bases, there was a span of 5 bases. The CDR3 loop is CASSQEGPNYGYTF. CDR3 DNA sequence: TGTGCCAGCAGCCAAGAAGGTCCTAACTATGGCTACACCTTC. Drawing the rest from reference TRBV14 and TRBJ1-2, the complete variable domain is EAGVTQFPSHSVIEKGQTVTLRCDPISGHDNLYWYRRVMGKEIKFLLHFVKESKQDESGMPNNRFLAERTGGTYSTLKVQPAELEDSGVYFCASSQEGPNYGYTFGSGTRLTVV.

This clone showed up just once. V usage is TRBV6-5 and J usage is TRBJ1-3; D unresolved. The CDR3 runs to 16 residues. Germline-derived CDR1 and CDR2 are MNHEY and SVGAGI. Trimming took 0 bases from V and 4 from J, leaving 13 bases between them. CDR3 DNA sequence: TGTGCCAGCAGTTACTCGCGGGGTTTGACCGGAAACACCATATATTTT. It is translated as CASSYSRGLTGNTIYF.

This clone was seen a handful of times. The chain is built from TRBV19 and TRBJ2-7; D not resolved. Germline V gives CDR1 LNHDA, CDR2 SQIVND (reference sequence). V was shortened by 4 bases and J by 6 bases, with 19 bases between the two germline ends. The CDR3 spans 15 residues. CDR3 amino acids: CASSTFKGPTSEQYF. CDR3 DNA sequence: TGTGCCAGTAGTACGTTTAAGGGCCCCACGTCCGAGCAGTACTTC. Complete variable domain (other parts from reference TRBV19 and TRBJ2-7): DGGITQSPKYLFRKEGQNVTLSCEQNLNHDAMYWYRQDPGQGLRLIYYSQIVNDFQKGDIAEGYSVSREKKESFPLTVTSAQKNPTAFYLCASSTFKGPTSEQYFGPGTRLTVT.

This sequence joins TRBV11-3 and TRBJ1-2; no clear D. Germline CDR1 is SGHNT and CDR2 is YENEEA. V was cut by 1 base and J by 2 bases, with 5 bases left in between. This CDR3 spans 13 amino acids. The CDR3, as DNA: TGTGCCAGCAGCTTAGCGGGGAACTATGGCTACACCTTC. Its protein product is CASSLAGNYGYTF.

This chain joins TRBV9 and TRBJ2-1, with 11 bases lining up with TRBD2. CDR1 is SGDLS, CDR2 YYNGEE, per germline. V was clipped by 2 bases and J by 4 bases; unmatched bases: 5. The CDR3 spans 16 residues. CDR3 residues: CASSVIAGGGYNEQFF. The CDR3 region has the DNA TGTGCCAGCAGCGTGATAGCGGGAGGGGGATACAATGAGCAGTTCTTC.

The rearrangement joins TRBV3-1 (or the pseudogene TRBV3-2) to TRBJ2-7, with 8 bases identical to TRBD1. This CDR3 has 15 amino acids. Unmatched junction bases numbered 9, after V lost 4 bases and J lost 4 bases. The V gene's germline CDR1 is LGHDT and CDR2 YNNKEL (reference sequence). The chain's CDR3 is CASSLGDRGRYEQYF. CDR3 coding DNA: TGTGCCAGCAGCCTAGGCGACAGGGGAAGGTACGAGCAGTACTTC.

Only a few counts were recorded for this clone. V gene TRBV11-3 combines with J gene TRBJ2-2, with a possible D match to TRBD1 (5 bases). V was pared by 1 base and J by 6 bases, with 6 bases between. CDR1 SGHNT and CDR2 YENEEA come from the germline V gene. CDR3 size: 13 residues. CDR3 sequence reads: CASSLARAGELFF. The CDR3 coding sequence is TGTGCCAGCAGCTTAGCCAGGGCCGGGGAGCTGTTTTTT.

The table lists this clone with a few counts. This chain links TRBV9 with TRBJ1-6; 7 nucleotides agree with TRBD1. Unmatched junction bases numbered 14, after V lost 4 bases and J lost 7 bases. Germline V lookup: CDR1 SGDLS, CDR2 YYNGEE. CDR3 size: 17 residues. CDR3 sequence reads: CASSPGPGQSLNSPLHF. The CDR3 DNA reads as TGTGCCAGCAGCCCCGGGCCGGGACAGTCCTTGAATTCACCCCTCCACTTT.

This chain joins TRBV5-1 and TRBJ2-5; unclear D gene. Between the trimmed V and J ends, which lost 3 bases and 3 bases, there was a span of 3 bases. The germline gives CDR1 SGHRS, CDR2 YFSETQ. This CDR3 has 11 residues. The CDR3 bases are TGCGCCAGCAGCTGGGAAGAGACCCAGTACTTC. Amino acid sequence: CASSWEETQYF.

This rearrangement joins TRBV11-3 to TRBJ2-7; weak D call: TRBD2 (6 bases). V was clipped by 3 bases and J by 3 bases, with 21 bases between them. CDR1 is SGHNT, CDR2 YENEEA, per germline. CDR3 length: 17 residues. CDR3 nucleotide sequence: TGTGCCAGCAGCTTGTCCAGGGTAGGAGGGGTAAACTACGAGCAGTACTTC. It encodes CASSLSRVGGVNYEQYF.

The V call is TRBV5-5, the J call TRBJ1-4; 8 nucleotides agree with TRBD1. V was clipped by 4 bases and J by 8 bases; unmatched bases: 7. The CDR3 contains 14 residues. CDR1 and CDR2 (germline): SGHKS, YYEKEE (reference sequence). The CDR3 reads CASSPGTGREKLFF. DNA of the CDR3: TGTGCCAGCAGCCCCGGGACAGGTCGGGAAAAACTGTTTTTT.

V is TRBV5-8 and J is TRBJ1-2, with 7 bases lining up with TRBD1. The CDR3 has 14 residues. Trimming at V came to 3 bases and at J to 12 bases, leaving 14 bases not matched to a gene. Germline V gives CDR1 SGHTS, CDR2 YDEGEE. CDR3 sequence reads: CASSSPGQSSVDTF. CDR3 sequence (DNA): TGTGCCAGCAGCTCTCCGGGACAGTCCTCTGTGGACACCTTC. The complete variable domain, with remaining parts taken from reference TRBV5-8 and TRBJ1-2, reads EAGVTQSPTHLIKTRGQQATLRCSPISGHTSVYWYQQALGLGLQFLLWYDEGEERNRGNFPPRFSGRQFPNYSSELNVNALELEDSALYLCASSSPGQSSVDTFGSGTRLTVV.

The CDR3 DNA reads as TGTGCCAGCAGCCAAGACGTTGGGCAGTTTGCTCAGCCCCAGCATTTT. Amino acids: CASSQDVGQFAQPQHF. The chain couples TRBV4-2 to TRBJ1-5; D gene uncertain. The CDR3 consists of 16 residues. The germline V and J ends were trimmed by 0 bases and 6 bases, with 15 bases remaining between them. The germline gives CDR1 LGHNA, CDR2 YNFKEQ.

The chain links TRBV9 to TRBJ1-1; TRBD1 aligns across 7 bases. This CDR3 spans 16 amino acids. Germline lookup yields CDR1 SGDLS and CDR2 YYNGEE. Trimming removed 2 bases from V and 4 bases from J; junction bases left unmatched: 11. In nucleotides, the CDR3 is TGTGCCAGCAGCGTGCTACCACAGGGGCAATTCACTGAAGCTTTCTTT. Its protein product is CASSVLPQGQFTEAFF.

CDR3 amino acids: CASSPRGGIDSPLHF. CDR3 DNA: TGTGCCAGCAGTCCCCGAGGGGGGATTGATTCACCCCTCCACTTT. The V and J genes are TRBV6-5 and TRBJ1-6; TRBD1 is a possible D gene (6 bases). The CDR3 sequence is 15 residues long. The V gene lost 5 bases and the J gene lost 8 bases, with 16 bases spanning the gap. Germline V gene lookup returns CDR1 MNHEY and CDR2 SVGAGI.

This chain uses TRBV11-3 with TRBJ1-4; D is unresolved. Deletions cut 1 base from V and 5 bases from J, with 11 bases between. The CDR3 runs 15 residues. CDR1 is SGHNT, CDR2 YENEEA, per germline. The CDR3 sequence is CASSLANSLNEKLFF. CDR3 nucleotide sequence: TGTGCCAGCAGCTTAGCTAACAGCTTGAATGAAAAACTGTTTTTT.

V and J are TRBV2 and TRBJ1-4; no clear D gene. CDR3 length equals 12 residues. The germline V gene has CDR1 SNHLY and CDR2 FYNNEI. Trimming took off 6 bases at V and 8 bases at J, with 10 bases between the two ends. The CDR3 here is CASRLVWEKLFF. For the CDR3, the DNA is TGTGCCAGCAGGCTGGTCTGGGAAAAACTGTTTTTT.

The chain recombines TRBV6-5 with TRBJ2-2; a weak D match, TRBD2 (6 bases). From germline, CDR1 is MNHEY and CDR2 SVGAGI. CDR3 length equals 13 residues. Trimming pared 7 bases from V and 5 bases from J, leaving 11 bases between. This CDR3 is CASNKGRTGELFF. CDR3 nucleotides: TGTGCCAGCAATAAGGGGAGGACCGGGGAGCTGTTTTTT.

J is TRBJ1-6 and V is TRBV12-3 or TRBV12-4; D is uncertain. This CDR3 comprises 12 residues. V lost 8 bases to trimming and J lost 10 bases, with 12 bases between them. CDR3 DNA: TGTGCCAGCGGTTCATCGTTGTCACCCCTCCACTTT. It translates to CASGSSLSPLHF.

The J gene is TRBJ1-2, the V gene TRBV12-3 or TRBV12-4; TRBD1 is a possible D gene (6 bases). This CDR3 comprises 13 residues. Trimming shortened V by 6 bases and J by 7 bases, and 15 bases separated the two germline ends. CDR3 in DNA: TGTGCCAGCAGGGCTCTTCAAGGGGGTGGCTACACCTTC. Its protein product is CASRALQGGGYTF.

This sequence joins TRBV6-5 and TRBJ1-2; perhaps TRBD1 as D (5 bases). The germline CDR1 and CDR2 sequences are MNHEY and SVGAGI. The V end was cut by 1 base, the J end by 8 bases, with 11 bases between. CDR3 length equals 13 residues. This CDR3 reads CASSYFGTYGYTF. The CDR3, as DNA: TGTGCCAGCAGTTACTTTGGGACTTACGGCTACACCTTC.

This chain links TRBV27 with TRBJ2-7; 12 bases are a match to TRBD2. With V trimmed by 5 bases and J by 6 bases, 14 bases remained unmatched. The length of the CDR3 is 17 residues. Germline V CDR1 and CDR2: MNHEY, SMNVEV (reference sequence). The CDR3 protein is CASSNPGLAGLGSEQYF. Here the CDR3 DNA reads TGTGCCAGCAGTAACCCGGGACTAGCGGGCTTGGGTTCCGAGCAGTACTTC.

CDR3 in DNA: TGTGCCATCAGTGTCGAGGGGAACGAGCAGTACTTC. It encodes CAISVEGNEQYF. J is TRBJ2-7 and V is TRBV10-3; D assignment may be TRBD1 or TRBD2 (5 bases each). Germline loops: CDR1 ENHRY, CDR2 SYGVKD. The length of the CDR3 is 12 residues. V lost 4 bases and J lost 5, with 9 bases in between.

The chain employs TRBV7-2 and TRBJ2-2, with D possibly matching TRBD1 (6 bases). Germline V gives CDR1 SGHTA, CDR2 FQGNSA. The CDR3 contains 15 residues. V shed 5 bases and J shed 4 bases, with 14 bases lying between them. CDR3 amino acids: CASSGQGTGTGELFF. In nucleotides, the CDR3 is TGTGCCAGCAGCGGGCAGGGGACGGGCACCGGGGAGCTGTTTTTT.